This record concerns one TCR beta chain sequence. The antigen remains unidentified. The sample originates from a study of T cells expressing NK-cell markers. Overall study context: Repertoire data for TCR beta were derived from sorted T cells (CD3+CD56+NKG2C+, CD3+CD56+NKG2C- and CD3+CD56-NKG2C+). Overall study results and limits: The share of CD8+ T cells held by dominant NKG2C+ clonotypes was roughly 1.0-8% in over 5 donors. Once again these clonotypes came out on top in the CD3+CD56-NKG2C+ fraction of several donors.

This CDR3 region has 13 residues. Germline-derived CDR1 and CDR2 are WSHSY and SAAADI. For TCR beta, cDNA was produced by 5'RACE template switching with UMIs. TCRdb reprocessed the 5' RACE reads and keeps a single row for each CDR3 protein, giving no DNA. Its listing shows 350,000 to 400,000 distinct CDR3 sequences. Sequencing was carried out using blood T cells: a sorted CD56 or NKG2C T cell subset, CD4+ or CD8+ T cells, or bulk PBMC T cells (not recorded which). The source is a woman in her fifties or sixties in good health. This chain joins TRBV10-2 and TRBJ1-1. The CDR3 reads CASSEWSDTEAFF.